A selection of T cell receptor beta chains follows, all from one sample in a study of cytomegalovirus exposure and HLA in healthy donors. Method: immunoSEQ multiplex PCR; TCRdb's copy keeps in-frame clones and lacks some. The repertoire holds 270,000 or so clones, 80% to 90% seen once, with about 4% in the top ten. Specimen: PBMCs. Receptors originate from a man in his forties or fifties in good health and CMV-seropositive. Each CDR3 is given with its conserved first and last residue. The D gene is left open where the match is weak.

>-|TRBJ1-4|TRBV9
CASSVGGLEGEKLFF
TGTGCCAGCAGCGTAGGAGGGCTAGAGGGTGAAAAACTGTTTTTT
>-|TRBJ1-1|TRBV6-5
CASGPDMFYTEAFF
TGTGCCAGCGGCCCGGACATGTTCTACACTGAAGCTTTCTTT
>-|TRBJ1-5|TRBV4-2
CASSQVLASRLINQPQHF
TGTGCCAGCAGCCAAGTTCTAGCGTCTCGGTTAATCAATCAGCCCCAGCATTTT
>-|TRBJ1-4|TRBV28
CASSSNYRRAGEKLFF
TGTGCCAGCAGTTCAAACTACAGGCGTGCGGGGGAAAAACTGTTTTTT
>-|TRBJ2-5|TRBV2
CASSKGSARWETQYF
TGTGCCAGCAGTAAGGGGTCCGCTCGATGGGAGACCCAGTACTTC
>-|TRBJ2-3|TRBV18
CASSPSSTDTQYF
TGTGCCAGCTCCCCTAGCAGCACAGATACGCAGTATTTT
>-|TRBJ2-5|TRBV6-4
CASSDSRPRTEQETQYF
TGTGCCAGCAGTGACTCCAGGCCTCGGACAGAACAAGAGACCCAGTACTTC
>TRBD2|TRBJ2-5|TRBV5-1
CASSLGSAGGGETQYF
TGCGCCAGCAGCTTGGGGTCGGCGGGAGGAGGGGAGACCCAGTACTTC
>-|TRBJ2-1|TRBV20-1
CSALGYNEQFF
TGCAGTGCTCTCGGCTACAATGAGCAGTTCTTC
>TRBD2|TRBJ2-1|TRBV7-2
CASSFSAGGPYEQFF
TGTGCCAGCAGCTTCTCCGCGGGAGGGCCATATGAGCAGTTCTTC
>-|TRBJ1-2|TRBV5-1
CASSRGGNQNYGYTF
TGCGCCAGCAGCCGGGGGGGAAATCAGAACTATGGCTACACCTTC
>-|TRBJ2-3|TRBV7-9
CASSLGPGADTQYF
TGTGCCAGCAGCTTAGGGCCCGGGGCAGATACGCAGTATTTT
>TRBD2|TRBJ2-7|TRBV5-6
CASSILAGAGEQYF
TGTGCCAGCAGCATTCTAGCGGGAGCTGGCGAGCAGTACTTC
>TRBD2|TRBJ2-1|TRBV10-3
CAIKAGGRGSSYNEQFF
TGTGCCATCAAAGCCGGTGGGAGGGGTAGCTCCTACAATGAGCAGTTCTTC
>-|TRBJ2-7|TRBV4-3
CASSQDDYPSYEQYF
TGCGCCAGCAGCCAAGATGATTACCCTAGTTACGAGCAGTACTTC
>-|TRBJ1-5|TRBV10-1
CASSEGGGQRQPQHF
TGCGCCAGCAGTGAAGGGGGGGGCCAGCGGCAGCCCCAGCATTTT
>TRBD1|TRBJ2-7|TRBV18
CASSQGALGSEYEQYF
TGTGCCAGCTCACAGGGGGCGCTTGGCTCCGAATACGAGCAGTACTTC
>TRBD1|TRBJ1-2|TRBV6-5
CASSGQGKGNGYTF
TGTGCCAGCAGTGGACAGGGAAAAGGGAATGGCTACACCTTC